The TCR beta chain described here comes from a study of T-cell memory formation after mild COVID-19. Study at large: Among the donors, TCR clusters were largely specific to each donor. General study points: Within pre-infection memory, some responding clones were found, suggesting cross-reactive memory joined. Researchers could not confirm that second-wave clones peaking on day 37 targeted SARS-CoV-2.

MiXCR was run by TCRdb on the 5' RACE reads, yielding one entry per CDR3 protein. Of roughly 400,000 distinct CDR3 sequences in the sample, approximately 16% were seen once. Concerning this clonotype: The antigen is unknown.

The germline V gene encodes CDR1 MGHRA and CDR2 YSYEKL. Deletions cut 1 base from V and 4 bases from J, with 16 bases between. The CDR3 loop spans 16 amino acids. This TCR was sampled from a man between 18 and 29 years old who had mild COVID-19 (a few samples of this study predate the infection). Cell type and time point are not known. The V call is TRBV4-1, the J call TRBJ1-1; TRBD1 might be the D (5 bases). Sequenced input: PBMCs or a T cell subset sorted from them (not recorded which). This CDR3 reads CASSQVEPWGGTEAFF. The CDR3 nucleotides are TGCGCCAGCAGCCAAGTCGAACCGTGGGGGGGCACTGAAGCTTTCTTT.